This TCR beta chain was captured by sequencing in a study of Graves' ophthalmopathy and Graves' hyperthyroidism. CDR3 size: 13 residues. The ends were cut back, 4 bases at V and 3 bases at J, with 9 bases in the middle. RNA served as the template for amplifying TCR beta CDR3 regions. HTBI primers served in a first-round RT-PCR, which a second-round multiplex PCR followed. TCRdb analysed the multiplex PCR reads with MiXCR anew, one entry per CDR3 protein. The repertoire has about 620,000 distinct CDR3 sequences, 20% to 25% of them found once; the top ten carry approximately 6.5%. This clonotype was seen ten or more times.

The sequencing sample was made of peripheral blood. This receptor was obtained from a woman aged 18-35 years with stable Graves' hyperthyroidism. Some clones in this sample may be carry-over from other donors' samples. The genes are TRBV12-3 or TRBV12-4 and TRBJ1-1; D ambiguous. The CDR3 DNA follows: TGTGCCAGCAGTTCGGGCAGTTACACTGAAGCTTTCTTT. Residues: CASSSGSYTEAFF.